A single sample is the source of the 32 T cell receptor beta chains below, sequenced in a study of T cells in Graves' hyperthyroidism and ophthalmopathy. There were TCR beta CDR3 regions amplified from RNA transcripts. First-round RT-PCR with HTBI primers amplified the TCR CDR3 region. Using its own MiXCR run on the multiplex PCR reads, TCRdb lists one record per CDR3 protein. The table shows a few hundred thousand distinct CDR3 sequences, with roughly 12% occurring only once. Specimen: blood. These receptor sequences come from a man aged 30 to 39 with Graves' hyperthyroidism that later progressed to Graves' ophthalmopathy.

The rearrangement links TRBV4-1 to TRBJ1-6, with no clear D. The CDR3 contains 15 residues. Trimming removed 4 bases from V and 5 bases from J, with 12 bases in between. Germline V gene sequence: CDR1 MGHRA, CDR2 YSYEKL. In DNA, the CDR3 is TGCGCCAGCAGCCGGTCGGTCTTGGATAATTCACCCCTCCACTTT. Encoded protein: CASSRSVLDNSPLHF.

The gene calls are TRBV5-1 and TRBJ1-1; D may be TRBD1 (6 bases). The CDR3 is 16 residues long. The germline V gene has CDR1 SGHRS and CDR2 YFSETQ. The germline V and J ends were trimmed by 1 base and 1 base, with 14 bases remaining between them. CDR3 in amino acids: CASSLRLRQENTEAFF. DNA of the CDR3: TGCGCCAGCAGCTTGAGATTGAGACAGGAGAACACTGAAGCTTTCTTT.

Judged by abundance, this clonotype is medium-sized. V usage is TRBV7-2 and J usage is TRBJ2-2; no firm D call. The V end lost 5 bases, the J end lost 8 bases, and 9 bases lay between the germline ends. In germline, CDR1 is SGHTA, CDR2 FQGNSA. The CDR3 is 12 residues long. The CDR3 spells CASSPVVGELFF. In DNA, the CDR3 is TGTGCCAGCAGCCCAGTGGTAGGGGAGCTGTTTTTT.

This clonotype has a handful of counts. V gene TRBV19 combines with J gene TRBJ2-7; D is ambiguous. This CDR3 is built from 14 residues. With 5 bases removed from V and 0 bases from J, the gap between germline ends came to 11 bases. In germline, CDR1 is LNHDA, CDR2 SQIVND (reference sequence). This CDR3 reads CASSFRWGSYEQYF. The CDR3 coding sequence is TGTGCCAGTAGTTTCCGATGGGGCTCCTACGAGCAGTACTTC.

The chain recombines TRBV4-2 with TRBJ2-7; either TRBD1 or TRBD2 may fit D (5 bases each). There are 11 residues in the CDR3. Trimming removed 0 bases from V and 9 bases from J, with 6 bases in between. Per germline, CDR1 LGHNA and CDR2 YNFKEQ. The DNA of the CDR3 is TGTGCCAGCAGCCAAGAGGGACGGCAGTACTTC. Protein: CASSQEGRQYF.

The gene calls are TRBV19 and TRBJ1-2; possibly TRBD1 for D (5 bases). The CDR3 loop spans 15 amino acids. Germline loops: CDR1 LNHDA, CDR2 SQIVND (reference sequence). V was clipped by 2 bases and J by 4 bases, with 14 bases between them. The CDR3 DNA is TGTGCCAGTAGTATAACTGGCGGACAAAGCTATGGCTACACCTTC. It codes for CASSITGGQSYGYTF.

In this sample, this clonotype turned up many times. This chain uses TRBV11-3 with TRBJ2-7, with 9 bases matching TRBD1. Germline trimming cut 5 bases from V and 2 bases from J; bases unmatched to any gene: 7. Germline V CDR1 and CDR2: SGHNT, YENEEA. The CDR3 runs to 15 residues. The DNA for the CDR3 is TGTGCCAGCAGCCTCGGGACAGGGCGAGCCTACGAGCAGTACTTC. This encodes CASSLGTGRAYEQYF. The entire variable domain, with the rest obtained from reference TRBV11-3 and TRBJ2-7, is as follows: EAGVVQSPRYKIIEKKQPVAFWCNPISGHNTLYWYLQNLGQGPELLIRYENEEAVDDSQLPKDRFSAERLKGVDSTLKIQPAELGDSAVYLCASSLGTGRAYEQYFGPGTRLTVT.

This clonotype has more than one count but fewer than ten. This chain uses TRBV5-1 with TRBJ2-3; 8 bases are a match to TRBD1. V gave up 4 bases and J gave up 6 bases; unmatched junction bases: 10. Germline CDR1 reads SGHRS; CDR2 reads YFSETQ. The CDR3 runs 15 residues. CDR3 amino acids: CASSASGTGGDTQYF. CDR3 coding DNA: TGCGCCAGCAGCGCCTCCGGGACAGGAGGGGATACGCAGTATTTT.

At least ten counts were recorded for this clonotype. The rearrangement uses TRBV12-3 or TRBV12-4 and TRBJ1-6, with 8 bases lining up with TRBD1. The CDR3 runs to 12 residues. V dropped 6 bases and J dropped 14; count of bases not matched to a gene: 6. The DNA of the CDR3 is TGTGCCAGCAGCCTGGACAGGGCAACCCTCCACTTT. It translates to CASSLDRATLHF.

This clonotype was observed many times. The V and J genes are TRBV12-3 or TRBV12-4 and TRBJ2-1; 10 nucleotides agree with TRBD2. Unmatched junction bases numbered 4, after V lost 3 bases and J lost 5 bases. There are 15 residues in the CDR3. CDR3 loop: CASSFESGGDNEQFF. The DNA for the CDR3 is TGTGCCAGCAGTTTCGAGAGCGGGGGGGACAATGAGCAGTTCTTC.

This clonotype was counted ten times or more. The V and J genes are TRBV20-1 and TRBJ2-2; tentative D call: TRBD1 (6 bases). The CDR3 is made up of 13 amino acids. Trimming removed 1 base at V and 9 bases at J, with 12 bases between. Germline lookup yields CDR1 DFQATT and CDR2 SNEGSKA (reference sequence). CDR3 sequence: CSARGPDSRELFF. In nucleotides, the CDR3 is TGCAGTGCTAGAGGGCCGGACAGCCGGGAGCTGTTTTTT.

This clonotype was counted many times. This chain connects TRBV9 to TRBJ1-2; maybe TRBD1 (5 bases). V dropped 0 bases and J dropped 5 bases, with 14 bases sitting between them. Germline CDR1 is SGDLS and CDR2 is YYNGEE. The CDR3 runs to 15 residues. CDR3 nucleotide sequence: TGTGCCAGCAGCGTAGGAGGGGAGGCAGCTTATGGCTACACCTTC. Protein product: CASSVGGEAAYGYTF.

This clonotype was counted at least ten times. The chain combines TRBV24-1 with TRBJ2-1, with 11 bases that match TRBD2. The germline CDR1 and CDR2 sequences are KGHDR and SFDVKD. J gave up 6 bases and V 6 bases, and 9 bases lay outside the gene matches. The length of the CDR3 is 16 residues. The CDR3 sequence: CATSQINGTSGNEQFF. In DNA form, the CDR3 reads TGTGCCACCAGTCAAATCAACGGGACTAGCGGCAATGAGCAGTTCTTC.

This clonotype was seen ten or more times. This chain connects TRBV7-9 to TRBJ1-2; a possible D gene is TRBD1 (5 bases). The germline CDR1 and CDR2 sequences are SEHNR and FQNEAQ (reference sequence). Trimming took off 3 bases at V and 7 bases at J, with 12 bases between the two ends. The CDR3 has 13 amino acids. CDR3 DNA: TGTGCCAGCAGCTTGGACAACAATTTTGGCTACACCTTC. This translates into CASSLDNNFGYTF. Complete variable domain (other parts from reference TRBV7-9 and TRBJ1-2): DTGVSQNPRHKITKRGQNVTFRCDPISEHNRLYWYRQTLGQGPEFLTYFQNEAQLEKSRLLSDRFSAERPKGSFSTLEIQRTEQGDSAMYLCASSLDNNFGYTFGSGTRLTVV.

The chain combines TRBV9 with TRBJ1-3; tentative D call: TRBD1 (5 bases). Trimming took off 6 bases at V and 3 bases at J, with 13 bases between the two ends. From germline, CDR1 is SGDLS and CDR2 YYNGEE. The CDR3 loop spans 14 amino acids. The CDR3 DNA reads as TGTGCCAGCACCCCACCGGGACTTGGAAACACCATATATTTT. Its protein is CASTPPGLGNTIYF.

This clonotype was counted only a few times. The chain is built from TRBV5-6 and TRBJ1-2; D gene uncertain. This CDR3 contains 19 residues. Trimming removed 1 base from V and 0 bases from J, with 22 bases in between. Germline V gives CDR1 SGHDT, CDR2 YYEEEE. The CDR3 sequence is CASSLTALGRRGANYGYTF. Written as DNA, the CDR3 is TGTGCCAGCAGCTTGACGGCGTTGGGCCGACGAGGAGCTAACTATGGCTACACCTTC.

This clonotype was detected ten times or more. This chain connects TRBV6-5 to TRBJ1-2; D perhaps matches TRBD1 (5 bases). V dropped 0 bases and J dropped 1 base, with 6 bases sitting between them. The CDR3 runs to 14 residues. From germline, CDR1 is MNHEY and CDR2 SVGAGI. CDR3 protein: CASSYSGDNYGYTF. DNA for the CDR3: TGTGCCAGCAGTTACTCAGGGGATAACTATGGCTACACCTTC.

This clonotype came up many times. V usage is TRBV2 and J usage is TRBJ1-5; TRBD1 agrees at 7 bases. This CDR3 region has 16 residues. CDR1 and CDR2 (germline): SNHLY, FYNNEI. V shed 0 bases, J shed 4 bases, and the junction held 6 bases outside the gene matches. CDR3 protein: CASSEAPRDRNQPQHF. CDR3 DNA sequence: TGTGCCAGCAGTGAAGCGCCCCGGGACAGAAATCAGCCCCAGCATTTT. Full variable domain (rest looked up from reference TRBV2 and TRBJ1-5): EPEVTQTPSHQVTQMGQEVILRCVPISNHLYFYWYRQILGQKVEFLVSFYNNEISEKSEIFDDQFSVERPDGSNFTLKIRSTKLEDSAMYFCASSEAPRDRNQPQHFGDGTRLSIL.

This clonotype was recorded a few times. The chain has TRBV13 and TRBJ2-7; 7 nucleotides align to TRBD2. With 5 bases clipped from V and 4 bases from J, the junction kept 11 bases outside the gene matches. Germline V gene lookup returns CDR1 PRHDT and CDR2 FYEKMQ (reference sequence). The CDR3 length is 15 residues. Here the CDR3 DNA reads TGTGCCAGCAGCCAGCCGGGGGGAAGAAGATACGAGCAGTACTTC. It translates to CASSQPGGRRYEQYF.

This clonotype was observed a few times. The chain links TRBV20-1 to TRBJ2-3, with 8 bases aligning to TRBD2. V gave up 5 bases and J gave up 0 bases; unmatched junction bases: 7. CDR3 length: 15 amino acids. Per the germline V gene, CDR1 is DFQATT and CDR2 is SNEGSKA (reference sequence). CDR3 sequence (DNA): TGCAGTGCTGTCACTAGCGGAACTAGCACAGATACGCAGTATTTT. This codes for CSAVTSGTSTDTQYF.

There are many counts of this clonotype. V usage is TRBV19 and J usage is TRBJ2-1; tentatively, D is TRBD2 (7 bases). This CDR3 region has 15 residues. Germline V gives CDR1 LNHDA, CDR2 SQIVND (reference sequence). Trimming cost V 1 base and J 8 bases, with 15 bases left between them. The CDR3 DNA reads TGTGCCAGTAGTATAGGGGGGGGGGCCCCAGATGAGCAGTTCTTC. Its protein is CASSIGGGAPDEQFF.

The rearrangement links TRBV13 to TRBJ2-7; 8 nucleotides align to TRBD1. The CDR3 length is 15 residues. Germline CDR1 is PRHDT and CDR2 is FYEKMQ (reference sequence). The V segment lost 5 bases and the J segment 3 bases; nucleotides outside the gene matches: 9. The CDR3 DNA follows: TGTGCCAGCAGCCACATGGGACAGGCAATCTACGAGCAGTACTTC. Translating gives CASSHMGQAIYEQYF.

CDR3 in DNA: TGCGCCAGCAGCCAGGCAAAGAGAGGGGATAGGGGTGGCTACACCTTC. Encoded protein: CASSQAKRGDRGGYTF. This chain joins TRBV4-1 and TRBJ1-2, with D possibly TRBD1 on 5 matching bases. Per the germline V gene, CDR1 is MGHRA and CDR2 is YSYEKL. The CDR3 loop spans 16 amino acids. The V gene lost 3 bases and the J gene lost 7 bases, with 21 bases spanning the gap.

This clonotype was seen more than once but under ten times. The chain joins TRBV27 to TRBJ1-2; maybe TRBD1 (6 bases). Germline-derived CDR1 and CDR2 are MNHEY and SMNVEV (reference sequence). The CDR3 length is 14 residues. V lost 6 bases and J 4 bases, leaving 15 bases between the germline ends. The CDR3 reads CASRAGALSYGYTF. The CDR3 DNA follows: TGTGCCAGCAGGGCGGGGGCGTTAAGCTATGGCTACACCTTC.

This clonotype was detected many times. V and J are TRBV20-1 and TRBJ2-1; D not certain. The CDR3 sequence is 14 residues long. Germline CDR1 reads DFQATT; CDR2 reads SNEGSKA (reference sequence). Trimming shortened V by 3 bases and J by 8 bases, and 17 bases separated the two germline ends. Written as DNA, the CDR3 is TGCAGTGCTAGGAAGGCTGGTCAGCTCGATGAGCAGTTCTTC. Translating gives CSARKAGQLDEQFF.

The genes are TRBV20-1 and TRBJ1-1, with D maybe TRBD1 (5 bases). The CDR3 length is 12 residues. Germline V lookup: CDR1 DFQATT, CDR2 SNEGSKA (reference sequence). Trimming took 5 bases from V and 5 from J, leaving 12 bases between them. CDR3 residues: CSALRQLTEAFF. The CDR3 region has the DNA TGCAGTGCTCTTCGACAGTTAACTGAAGCTTTCTTT.

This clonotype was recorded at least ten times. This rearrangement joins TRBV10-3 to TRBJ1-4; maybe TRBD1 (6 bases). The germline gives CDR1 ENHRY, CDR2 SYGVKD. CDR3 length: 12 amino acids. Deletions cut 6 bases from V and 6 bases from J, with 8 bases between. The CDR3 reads CAIRDRDEKLFF. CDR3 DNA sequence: TGTGCCATCAGGGACAGAGATGAAAAACTGTTTTTT.

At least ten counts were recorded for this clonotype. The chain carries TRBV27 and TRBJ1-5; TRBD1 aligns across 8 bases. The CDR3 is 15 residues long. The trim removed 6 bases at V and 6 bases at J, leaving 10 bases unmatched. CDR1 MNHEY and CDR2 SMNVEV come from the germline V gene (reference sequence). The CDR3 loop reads CASSRRQGKGQPQHF. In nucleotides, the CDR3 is TGTGCCAGCAGCAGACGACAGGGGAAGGGTCAGCCCCAGCATTTT.

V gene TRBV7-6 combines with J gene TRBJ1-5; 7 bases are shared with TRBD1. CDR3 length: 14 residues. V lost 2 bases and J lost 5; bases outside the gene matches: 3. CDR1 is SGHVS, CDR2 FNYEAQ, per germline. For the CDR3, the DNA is TGTGCCAGCAGCTTATTCACAGGGGATCAGCCCCAGCATTTT. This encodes CASSLFTGDQPQHF.

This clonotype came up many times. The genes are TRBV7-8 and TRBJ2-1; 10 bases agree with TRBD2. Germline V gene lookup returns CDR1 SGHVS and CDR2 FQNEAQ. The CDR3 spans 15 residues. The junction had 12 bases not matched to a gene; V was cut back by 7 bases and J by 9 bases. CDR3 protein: CASNPLAGEFGEQFF. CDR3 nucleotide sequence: TGTGCCAGCAACCCCCTAGCGGGGGAATTTGGTGAGCAGTTCTTC.

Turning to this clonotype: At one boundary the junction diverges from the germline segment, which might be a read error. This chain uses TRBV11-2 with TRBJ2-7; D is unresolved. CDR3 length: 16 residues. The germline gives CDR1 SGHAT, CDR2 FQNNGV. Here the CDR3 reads CASSQVYTHQGYEQYF. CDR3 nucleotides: TGCGCCAGCAGCCAAGTGTATACTCACCAAGGCTACGAGCAGTACTTC.

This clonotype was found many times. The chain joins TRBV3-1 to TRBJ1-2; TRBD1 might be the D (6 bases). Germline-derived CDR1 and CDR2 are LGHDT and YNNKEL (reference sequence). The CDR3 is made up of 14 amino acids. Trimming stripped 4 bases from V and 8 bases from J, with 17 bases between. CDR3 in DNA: TGTGCCAGCAGCCCTTATCAGGGGCCGGAGGGCTACACCTTC. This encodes CASSPYQGPEGYTF.